This TCR beta chain was captured in a study of identical twins. Via MiXCR, TCRdb re-called the 5' RACE reads, giving one row per CDR3 protein. The sample contains around 960,000 distinct CDR3 sequences, roughly an eighth of which appear only once. In the case of this clonotype: The antigen remains unidentified.

Study observations and caveats: Fewer insertions characterized abundant cord blood beta clonotypes, whereas memory repertoires showed none.

Looked up from germline, CDR1 is SGHVS and CDR2 is FQNEAQ. V dropped 5 bases and J dropped 9 bases, with 16 bases sitting between them. The CDR3 contains 14 residues. The same specimen was also included in a second study, on yellow fever vaccine responses in identical twins. From that study: Twins' vaccine T cell responses reportedly seemed partly convergent and partly personalized.

The chain uses TRBV7-8 and TRBJ2-2; D not resolved. The receptor was isolated from a woman aged 18-35 years in good health. Sequenced: PBMCs. The CDR3 reads CASSPRVSERELFF. CDR3 in DNA: TGTGCCAGCAGCCCCCGTGTCAGCGAACGGGAGCTGTTTTTT.